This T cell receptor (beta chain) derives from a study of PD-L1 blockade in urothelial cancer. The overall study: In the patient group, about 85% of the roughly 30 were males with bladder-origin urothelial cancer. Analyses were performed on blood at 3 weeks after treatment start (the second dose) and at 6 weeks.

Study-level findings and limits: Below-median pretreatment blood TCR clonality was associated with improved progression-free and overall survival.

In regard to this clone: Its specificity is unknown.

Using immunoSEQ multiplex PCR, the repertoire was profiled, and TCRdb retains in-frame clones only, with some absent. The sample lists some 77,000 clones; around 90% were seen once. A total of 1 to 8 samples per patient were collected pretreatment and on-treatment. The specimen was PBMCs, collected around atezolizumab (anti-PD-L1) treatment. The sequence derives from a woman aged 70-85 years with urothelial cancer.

CDR3 sequence (DNA): TGTGCCAGCAGCTTCACGGGGACTACATACGGTCAGCCCCAGCATTTT. Protein product: CASSFTGTTYGQPQHF. The V and J genes are TRBV7-2 and TRBJ1-5; D may be TRBD1 (5 bases). The CDR3 spans 16 residues. Germline V CDR1 and CDR2: SGHTA, FQGNSA. Trimming shortened V by 3 bases and J by 6 bases, and 18 bases separated the two germline ends.